Included here is one T cell receptor beta chain sequence, with context. Trimming left V 0 bases short and J 2 bases short, with 6 bases between. CDR1 is SGHRS, CDR2 YFSETQ, per germline. The CDR3 totals 14 residues. Per the authors' pipeline: Estimation of nucleated cell counts was performed using reference gene primer amplification. TCRdb keeps only in-frame clones here, not all; method: immunoSEQ multiplex PCR. Clone size and the V and J calls come from that table; the DNA yielded D and trimming. The profile shows some 140,000 clones, 65% to 90% of them singletons. This sample was included in a study of blood T cell repertoires in COVID-19. At the level of the study: Researchers got acute and convalescent COVID-19 samples from the United States, Italy and Spain. In each case, the material was cDNA or gDNA derived from T cells, B-cell-depleted T cells, or PBMCs.

This TCR was recovered from a woman aged 55-69 years with COVID-19, enrolled during active disease. Sequenced sample: peripheral blood. The V gene is TRBV5-1, the J gene TRBJ1-3, with D unresolved. Here the CDR3 reads CASSLDNTGNTIYF. CDR3 nucleotide sequence: TGCGCCAGCAGCTTGGACAACACTGGAAACACCATATATTTT.